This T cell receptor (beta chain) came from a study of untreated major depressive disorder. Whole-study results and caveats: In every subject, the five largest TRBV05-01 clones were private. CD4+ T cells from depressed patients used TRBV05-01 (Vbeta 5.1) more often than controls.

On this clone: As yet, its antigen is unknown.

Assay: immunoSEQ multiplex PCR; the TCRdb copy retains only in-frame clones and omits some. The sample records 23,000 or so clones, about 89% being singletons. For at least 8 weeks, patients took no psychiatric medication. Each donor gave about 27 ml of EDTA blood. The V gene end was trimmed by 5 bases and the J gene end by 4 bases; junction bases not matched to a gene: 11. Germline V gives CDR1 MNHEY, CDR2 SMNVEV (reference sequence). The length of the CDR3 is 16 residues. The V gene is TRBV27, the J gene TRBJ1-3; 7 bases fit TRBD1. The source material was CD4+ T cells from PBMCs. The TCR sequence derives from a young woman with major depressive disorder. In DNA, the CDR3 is TGTGCCAGCAGTGCGCTGACAGGGAAGAACGGAAACACCATATATTTT. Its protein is CASSALTGKNGNTIYF.